The 21 T cell receptor beta chains below come from one sample, sequenced in a study of cytomegalovirus exposure and HLA in healthy donors. The PCR contained 60 Vbeta and 13 Jbeta primers. Produced via immunoSEQ multiplex PCR; TCRdb's table is partial and in-frame only. The sample has about 63,000 clones, 65% to 80% seen once. Sequencing used PBMCs. Receptors originate from a woman under 40 in good health and CMV-seronegative.

The chain uses TRBV19 and TRBJ1-3; 7 bases are shared with TRBD1. The CDR3 covers 15 residues. Germline assignment: CDR1 LNHDA and CDR2 SQIVND (reference sequence). V shed 5 bases and J 0 bases; nucleotides not matched to a gene: 4. The CDR3 loop reads CASSSDRSSGNTIYF. DNA of the CDR3: TGTGCCAGTAGTTCGGACAGGTCCTCTGGAAACACCATATATTTT.

V gene TRBV30 combines with J gene TRBJ1-6; 8 nucleotides match TRBD1. The CDR3 is 16 amino acids. Trimming took 0 bases from V and 0 from J; bases not matched to a gene: 1. CDR1 and CDR2 (germline): GTSNPN, SVGIG (reference sequence). DNA of the CDR3: TGTGCCTGGAGTGTCACAGGGGGCTCCTATAATTCACCCCTCCACTTT. Translated: CAWSVTGGSYNSPLHF.

This clone was counted only a few times. The CDR3 is CASSSGLNTEAFF. CDR3 DNA: TGTGCCAGCAGCTCGGGGTTGAACACTGAAGCTTTCTTT. V and J are TRBV7-6 and TRBJ1-1, with D uncertain. Trimming removed 4 bases from V and 0 bases from J, with 6 bases in between. This CDR3 region has 13 residues. The germline CDR1 and CDR2 sequences are SGHVS and FNYEAQ. The full variable domain, rest sourced from reference TRBV7-6 and TRBJ1-1, is GAGVSQSPRYKVTKRGQDVALRCDPISGHVSLYWYRQALGQGPEFLTYFNYEAQQDKSGLPNDRFSAERPEGSISTLTIQRTEQRDSAMYRCASSSGLNTEAFFGQGTRLTVV.

CDR3 DNA: TGTGCCAGCAGTGACAGGGAAAACACTGAAGCTTTCTTT. Translated: CASSDRENTEAFF. V gene TRBV6-1 combines with J gene TRBJ1-1; possible D gene TRBD1, 5 bases. In germline, CDR1 is MNHNS, CDR2 SASEGT. V lost 3 bases, J lost 2 bases, and 7 bases lay in between. The CDR3 runs 13 residues.

J is TRBJ2-1 and V is TRBV9, with a weak D call TRBD2 (6 bases). There are 14 residues in the CDR3. The V gene lost 3 bases and the J gene lost 4 bases, with 11 bases spanning the gap. The V gene's germline CDR1 is SGDLS and CDR2 YYNGEE. The CDR3 DNA reads as TGTGCCAGCAGCGGGGGGGTAAGGTACAATGAGCAGTTCTTC. This codes for CASSGGVRYNEQFF.

The chain combines TRBV19 with TRBJ2-1; the D gene is possibly TRBD1 (6 bases). V was cut by 3 bases and J by 3 bases, with 15 bases left in between. From germline, CDR1 is LNHDA and CDR2 SQIVND (reference sequence). The CDR3 contains 16 residues. The CDR3 DNA reads as TGTGCCAGTAGTATCTACGGCAGGGGCAACTACAATGAGCAGTTCTTC. Amino acids: CASSIYGRGNYNEQFF.

This chain connects TRBV19 to TRBJ1-6; 8 positions match TRBD1. Looked up from germline, CDR1 is LNHDA and CDR2 is SQIVND (reference sequence). V lost 5 bases and J lost 10; bases outside the gene matches: 10. The CDR3 runs 15 residues. The CDR3 sequence: CASSPLAGGGSPLHF. CDR3 bases: TGTGCCAGTAGTCCCCTGGCAGGGGGCGGCTCACCCCTCCACTTT. The full variable domain, in which reference TRBV19 and TRBJ1-6 provide the parts outside the CDR3, is DGGITQSPKYLFRKEGQNVTLSCEQNLNHDAMYWYRQDPGQGLRLIYYSQIVNDFQKGDIAEGYSVSREKKESFPLTVTSAQKNPTAFYLCASSPLAGGGSPLHFGNGTRLTVT.

The rearrangement links TRBV5-4 to TRBJ2-7; TRBD2 matches 13 bases. CDR1 is SGHNT, CDR2 YYREEE, per germline (reference sequence). The CDR3 is made up of 13 amino acids. The CDR3 spells CASSLGTSGSTSV. The DNA of the CDR3 is TGTGCCAGCAGCTTGGGGACTAGCGGGAGTACGAGCGTC.

The J gene is TRBJ2-6, the V gene TRBV5-6; 8 nucleotides agree with TRBD1. V shed 4 bases and J 0 bases; nucleotides not matched to a gene: 9. The V gene's germline CDR1 is SGHDT and CDR2 YYEEEE. The CDR3 has 18 residues. CDR3 protein: CASSPVGQGRSGANVLTF. In DNA form, the CDR3 reads TGTGCCAGCAGCCCGGTCGGACAGGGCCGCTCTGGGGCCAACGTCCTGACTTTC.

The chain combines TRBV19 with TRBJ2-1, with a tentative D call TRBD2 (7 bases). CDR1 is LNHDA, CDR2 SQIVND, per germline (reference sequence). Deletions cut 6 bases from V and 2 bases from J, with 11 bases between. This CDR3 has 14 residues. CDR3 sequence: CASSEGGAYNEQFF. CDR3 in DNA: TGTGCCAGTAGCGAGGGGGGGGCCTACAATGAGCAGTTCTTC.

V is TRBV18 and J is TRBJ1-3; tentatively, D is TRBD1 (5 bases). This CDR3 has 14 amino acids. The V and J ends lost 0 bases and 3 bases respectively, with 6 bases between them. Germline V gene lookup returns CDR1 KGHSH and CDR2 LQKENI. The CDR3 nucleotides read TGTGCCAGCTCACCACCTCAGGGTGGAAACACCATATATTTT. Encoded protein: CASSPPQGGNTIYF.

This clone was seen a few times. V and J are TRBV19 and TRBJ1-2; TRBD1 is a possible D gene (6 bases). The CDR3 runs to 17 residues. Germline CDR1 reads LNHDA; CDR2 reads SQIVND (reference sequence). V dropped 4 bases and J dropped 6 bases, with 24 bases sitting between them. As DNA, the CDR3 is TGTGCCAGTAGTACCGGGGACACTAGGAACCTACGGGATGGCTACACCTTC. It yields the protein CASSTGDTRNLRDGYTF.

This chain links TRBV14 with TRBJ2-5, with 7 bases identical to TRBD2. The CDR3 contains 14 residues. Looked up from germline, CDR1 is SGHDN and CDR2 is FVKESK. The V segment lost 4 bases and the J segment 2 bases; nucleotides outside the gene matches: 4. The CDR3 coding sequence is TGTGCCAGCAGCCTCAGCGGGGAACAAGAGACCCAGTACTTC. The encoded protein is CASSLSGEQETQYF.

This chain links TRBV19 with TRBJ2-1; 7 bases align to TRBD1. V shed 5 bases, J shed 0 bases, and the junction held 10 bases outside the gene matches. The CDR3 sequence is 17 residues long. Germline CDR1 and CDR2: LNHDA and SQIVND (reference sequence). Written as DNA, the CDR3 is TGTGCCAGTAGTCCCGGGACAGACCTCAGCTCCTACAATGAGCAGTTCTTC. Translated, it gives CASSPGTDLSSYNEQFF.

CDR3 in DNA: TGTGCCAGCAGCCCTGAGACAGATACGAACCCGCAGTATTTT. Translated: CASSPETDTNPQYF. The chain joins TRBV7-9 to TRBJ2-3, with D maybe TRBD1 (5 bases). Germline V gene sequence: CDR1 SEHNR, CDR2 FQNEAQ (reference sequence). Between the trimmed V and J ends, which lost 5 bases and 10 bases, there was a span of 19 bases. CDR3 size: 14 residues. Full variable domain (rest looked up from reference TRBV7-9 and TRBJ2-3): DTGVSQNPRHKITKRGQNVTFRCDPISEHNRLYWYRQTLGQGPEFLTYFQNEAQLEKSRLLSDRFSAERPKGSFSTLEIQRTEQGDSAMYLCASSPETDTNPQYFGPGTRLTVL.

The rearrangement links TRBV5-4 to TRBJ2-1; 7 nucleotides align to TRBD2. V lost 4 bases and J lost 3; bases outside the gene matches: 13. The CDR3 runs to 17 residues. In germline, CDR1 is SGHNT, CDR2 YYREEE (reference sequence). The CDR3 spells CASSPGGRTVDYNEQFF. The CDR3 DNA reads as TGTGCCAGCAGCCCGGGGGGAAGGACGGTGGACTACAATGAGCAGTTCTTC.

The gene calls are TRBV9 and TRBJ2-1, with 11 nucleotides matching TRBD2. V was pared by 4 bases and J by 3 bases, with 9 bases of the junction left unmatched. Germline V gene sequence: CDR1 SGDLS, CDR2 YYNGEE. There are 17 residues in the CDR3. CDR3 sequence (DNA): TGTGCCAGCAGCAAAATAGCGGGGGGGCTGGGCTACAATGAGCAGTTCTTC. Translating gives CASSKIAGGLGYNEQFF.

The chain has TRBV4-3 and TRBJ2-2, with 8 bases that match TRBD1. With 0 bases clipped from V and 5 bases from J, the junction kept 2 bases outside the gene matches. The CDR3 is 15 residues long. Germline assignment: CDR1 LGHNA and CDR2 YSLEER. Written as DNA, the CDR3 is TGCGCCAGCAGCCAAGAGGGACAGGCTACCGGGGAGCTGTTTTTT. It is translated as CASSQEGQATGELFF.

In this sample, this clone turned up a few times. The chain links TRBV7-2 to TRBJ2-7; D is possibly TRBD2 (6 bases). Trimming cost V 5 bases and J 2 bases, with 16 bases left between them. The length of the CDR3 is 15 residues. Germline assignment: CDR1 SGHTA and CDR2 FQGNSA. The CDR3 nucleotides are TGTGCCAGCAGCCACGGGACTCCAACGGCCTACGAGCAGTACTTC. Encoded protein: CASSHGTPTAYEQYF.

About this clone: Relative to the germline gene, one junction end is altered; a read error may explain this. The rearrangement links TRBV5-1 to TRBJ1-1, with unresolved D. The CDR3 runs 12 residues. Germline V gene data show CDR1 as SGHRS and CDR2 as YFSETQ. This CDR3 is CASSRGETEAFF. CDR3 DNA sequence: TGCGCCAGCAGTCGGGGTGAGACTGAAGCTTTTTTT.

As regards this clone: Other nucleotide sequences from this sample produce the same CDR3. The CDR3 here is CASSPRNTEAFF. CDR3 bases: TGTGCCAGCAGTCCCCGTAACACTGAAGCTTTCTTT. The V call is TRBV6-5, the J call TRBJ1-1; D unclear. Germline CDR1 MNHEY, CDR2 SVGAGI. This CDR3 contains 12 residues. V was clipped by 5 bases and J by 2 bases, with 6 bases between them.